These T cell receptor beta chains were read from a single sample in a study of T cell repertoires in cytomegalovirus infection. MiXCR was run by TCRdb on the reads, yielding one entry per CDR3 protein. Found here are 76,000 or so distinct CDR3 sequences, roughly 3.7% of them singletons; the top ten hold about 4.6%. The specimen sequenced was PBMCs. Source of these receptors: a human donor in good health (CMV status not recorded). Some clones in this sample may be carry-over from other donors' samples. Both conserved end residues are part of each CDR3. The D gene is left open where the match is weak. Only some rows state a clone size, as once, few, many or a class for expanded clones.

>TRBV10-2|NA|TRBD1|TRBJ1-1
CASSKTGVGTEAFF
TGCGCCAGCAGTAAGACAGGGGTGGGCACTGAAGCTTTCTTT
>TRBV5-6|many|NA|TRBJ1-1
CASSLTLTEQLDTEAFF
TGTGCCAGCAGCTTGACGTTGACAGAGCAGTTGGACACTGAAGCTTTCTTT
>TRBV2|many|NA|TRBJ1-5
CASTRGYSNQPQHF
TGTGCCAGCACTCGGGGGTATAGCAATCAGCCCCAGCATTTT
>TRBV7-2|many|NA|TRBJ1-1
CASSSSSYTEAFF
TGTGCCAGCAGCTCCTCCTCGTACACTGAAGCTTTCTTT
>TRBV5-8|many|TRBD1|TRBJ2-1
CASSFVPMDRYNEQFF
TGTGCCAGCAGCTTCGTTCCTATGGACAGGTACAATGAGCAGTTCTTC
>TRBV6-2/TRBV6-3|many|TRBD1|TRBJ1-2
CASSGQGNYGYTF
TGTGCCAGCAGCGGACAGGGGAACTATGGCTACACCTTC
>TRBV5-1|NA|NA|TRBJ2-5
CASSLTLSGGQETQYF
TGCGCCAGCAGCTTGACCCTCTCGGGCGGCCAAGAGACCCAGTACTTC
>TRBV20-1|many|NA|TRBJ2-1
CSADSNSYNEQFF
TGCAGTGCTGACAGCAATTCCTACAATGAGCAGTTCTTC
>TRBV6-2/TRBV6-3|many|NA|TRBJ1-5
CASSKDQGGYSNQPQHF
TGTGCCAGCAGTAAAGACCAGGGAGGCTATAGCAATCAGCCCCAGCATTTT
>TRBV19|many|TRBD1|TRBJ1-1
CASTTGGNTEAFF
TGTGCCAGTACAACAGGGGGAAACACTGAAGCTTTCTTT
>TRBV7-2|many|TRBD1|TRBJ2-1
CASSLSYRGAEQFF
TGTGCCAGCAGCTTATCTTACAGGGGAGCTGAGCAGTTCTTC
>TRBV7-2|many|TRBD1|TRBJ1-5
CASSLFGQGANQPQHF
TGTGCCAGCAGCTTATTTGGACAGGGGGCCAATCAGCCCCAGCATTTT
>TRBV20-1|many|NA|TRBJ1-1
CSASRTGEAFF
TGCAGTGCTTCCCGAACTGGAGAAGCTTTCTTT
>TRBV7-2|many|NA|TRBJ2-1
CASSFPGNEQFF
TGTGCCAGCAGCTTTCCGGGGAATGAGCAGTTCTTC
>TRBV7-2|many|TRBD1|TRBJ1-5
CASSLGGTGGQPQHF
TGTGCCAGCAGCTTAGGGGGGACAGGGGGGCAGCCCCAGCATTTT
>TRBV28|many|TRBD1|TRBJ1-5
CASRGTGTNQPQHF
TGTGCCAGCAGGGGGACAGGAACCAATCAGCCCCAGCATTTT
>TRBV7-2|many|NA|TRBJ2-5
CASSYSVGGAVGKTQYF
TGTGCCAGCAGCTACTCAGTGGGGGGGGCCGTCGGGAAGACCCAGTACTTC
>TRBV10-3|NA|TRBD1|TRBJ1-1
CAIRNHDRASSNTEAFF
TGTGCCATCAGGAACCACGACAGGGCAAGTTCAAACACTGAAGCTTTCTTT
>TRBV15|many|NA|TRBJ2-1
CATSTWDSSYNEQFF
TGTGCCACCAGCACCTGGGACTCCTCCTACAATGAGCAGTTCTTC
>TRBV7-9|many|NA|TRBJ1-1
CASSPRTANTEAFF
TGTGCCAGCAGCCCCCGGACAGCGAACACTGAAGCTTTCTTT
>TRBV27|many|TRBD1|TRBJ1-1
CASSWDSTTEAFF
TGTGCCAGCAGTTGGGACAGCACCACTGAAGCTTTCTTT
>TRBV7-2|many|NA|TRBJ2-2
CASSWGPDFTGELFF
TGTGCCAGCAGCTGGGGCCCTGACTTCACCGGGGAGCTGTTTTTT
>TRBV6-5|many|NA|TRBJ1-5
CASSYSADQPQHF
TGTGCCAGCAGTTACTCGGCAGATCAGCCCCAGCATTTT
>TRBV28|many|TRBD1|TRBJ2-1
CASSFSTGPDNEQFF
TGTGCCAGCAGTTTTTCGACAGGGCCCGACAATGAGCAGTTCTTC
>TRBV7-9|NA|NA|TRBJ1-4
CASSLQGTNTKLFF
TGTGCCAGCAGCCTACAGGGAACTAATACAAAACTGTTTTTT
>TRBV28|many|TRBD1|TRBJ1-2
CASSFPGATGNYGYTF
TGTGCCAGCAGTTTTCCTGGAGCGACAGGGAACTATGGCTACACCTTC
>TRBV7-2|many|TRBD2|TRBJ2-7
CASSHIRLAGGREQYF
TGTGCCAGCAGCCATATAAGACTAGCGGGGGGGCGCGAGCAGTACTTC
>TRBV6-1|many|NA|TRBJ1-4
CASSGGRWEKLFF
TGTGCCAGCAGTGGGGGGCGCTGGGAAAAACTGTTTTTT
>TRBV6-5|many|TRBD1|TRBJ1-2
CASTREGTVYGYTF
TGTGCCAGCACCCGGGAGGGGACAGTCTATGGCTACACCTTC
>TRBV6-2/TRBV6-3|many|NA|TRBJ1-1
CASSYSFPSVGTEAFF
TGTGCCAGCAGTTACTCGTTCCCCTCAGTAGGTACTGAAGCTTTCTTT
>TRBV5-1|NA|TRBD1|TRBJ2-1
CSSSFTPTGTYNEQFF
TGCTCCAGCAGCTTTACACCGACAGGGACCTACAATGAGCAGTTCTTC
>TRBV5-4|many|NA|TRBJ2-7
CASSLGDHYEQYF
TGTGCCAGCAGCTTGGGGGACCACTACGAGCAGTACTTC
>TRBV7-3|many|NA|TRBJ2-2
CASSLSNTGELFF
TGTGCCAGCAGCTTAAGTAACACCGGGGAGCTGTTTTTT
>TRBV7-6|many|TRBD1|TRBJ1-1
CASSLGRQGDTEAFF
TGTGCCAGCAGCTTAGGTCGGCAGGGGGACACTGAAGCTTTCTTT
>TRBV19|many|NA|TRBJ2-3
CASSTGARTDTQYF
TGTGCCAGTAGTACGGGGGCCCGCACAGATACGCAGTATTTT
>TRBV12-3/TRBV12-4|many|NA|TRBJ1-1
CASRPRPGHITEAFF
TGTGCCAGCAGGCCCAGGCCGGGACATATCACTGAAGCTTTCTTT
>TRBV9|many|NA|TRBJ2-1
CASSPVRGLGHEQFF
TGTGCCAGCAGCCCCGTTCGGGGGCTCGGACATGAGCAGTTCTTC
>TRBV6-1|many|NA|TRBJ2-7
CASSSPLRLVVYEQYF
TGTGCCAGCAGTAGCCCCCTGCGGCTAGTTGTCTACGAGCAGTACTTC
>TRBV12-3/TRBV12-4|many|NA|TRBJ1-3
CASGTGGSGNTIYF
TGTGCCAGCGGGACCGGGGGCTCTGGAAACACCATATATTTT
>TRBV20-1|many|NA|TRBJ1-2
CSARTVVNYGYTF
TGCAGTGCTAGAACAGTTGTAAACTATGGCTACACCTTC
>TRBV20-1|many|NA|TRBJ1-6
CSAPIQGGADSPLHF
TGCAGTGCTCCAATACAGGGAGGTGCGGATTCACCCCTCCACTTT
>TRBV19|many|NA|TRBJ2-3
CASTPRGTDTQYF
TGTGCCAGTACCCCGAGAGGAACAGATACGCAGTATTTT
>TRBV7-8|many|NA|TRBJ1-1
CASSLRTANMNTEAFF
TGTGCCAGCAGCCTCAGGACAGCGAACATGAACACTGAAGCTTTCTTT